The following is a T cell receptor beta chain sequence with its context. These data belong to a study of blood T cell repertoires in COVID-19. Looking at the study overall: Italy, Spain and the United States were the sources of the convalescent and acute COVID-19 samples. PBMCs, B-cell-depleted T cells, or T cells provided the cDNA or gDNA that made up the material.

Authors' analysis steps: Amplifying reference gene primers gave estimates of nucleated cell counts. Measured with immunoSEQ multiplex PCR; TCRdb has only the in-frame clones, and not every one. For V, J and clone size, that table is used; D and trimming come from the DNA. In the table there are 150,000 to 200,000 clones, approximately 89% of which are singletons. Germline V gene lookup returns CDR1 SGHVS and CDR2 FQNEAQ. V lost 4 bases and J lost 2; bases outside the gene matches: 4. This CDR3 is built from 14 residues. Sequences were obtained from peripheral blood. V is TRBV7-8 and J is TRBJ1-2; 7 bases are a match to TRBD1. The TCR originated in a man aged 65-85 years with acute or convalescent COVID-19. The CDR3 DNA reads as TGTGCCAGCAGCTCCGACAGGGTGAACTATGGCTACACCTTC. Encoded protein: CASSSDRVNYGYTF.